These T cell receptor beta chains were read from a single sample in a study of cytomegalovirus exposure and HLA in healthy donors. Assay: immunoSEQ multiplex PCR; the TCRdb copy retains only in-frame clones and omits some. The table has 150,000 to 200,000 clones, around four fifths seen once. The sequencing input was PBMCs. The source of these receptors is a woman aged 50 to 65 in good health and CMV-seropositive. The conserved cysteine and the conserved F or W are not part of the CDR3 here. D genes are given only for firm matches.

J	D	V	CDR3
TRBJ2-4	NA	TRBV11-2	ASRNLGGKNIQY
TRBJ2-2	NA	TRBV20-1	SARTNGELF
TRBJ1-6	TRBD1	TRBV25-1	ASGTPGTENSPLH
TRBJ2-1	TRBD2	TRBV5-6	ASSHPGGRDSYNEQF
TRBJ2-5	NA	TRBV7-6	ASSLALAQYQETQY
TRBJ2-7	TRBD2	TRBV11-2	ASSLGLAGIYEQY
TRBJ1-1	NA	TRBV5-6	ASSLVGLGGTEAF
TRBJ2-3	TRBD2	TRBV30	AWSGNSGDTQY
TRBJ2-1	TRBD2	TRBV11-3	ASSLGLAEGLGEQF
TRBJ1-4	TRBD1	TRBV4-3	ASSQDTGAGFNEKLF
TRBJ1-4	NA	TRBV5-8	ASSNRDIRVLKLF
TRBJ2-3	NA	TRBV7-2	ASSFPGRQGTQY
TRBJ1-2	NA	TRBV6-5	ASRPPGGRGGYT
TRBJ2-2	TRBD2	TRBV7-7	ASSLEAGGDTGELF
TRBJ1-1	TRBD1	TRBV19	ASSTYGQGGAF
TRBJ1-4	TRBD1	TRBV28	ASSPGTVNEKLF
TRBJ1-2	TRBD1	TRBV28	ASRLHGTGTFYGYT
TRBJ1-1	TRBD1	TRBV7-9	SSSSGQGNTEAF
TRBJ1-5	NA	TRBV19	ASSPGLNQPQH
TRBJ2-7	TRBD1	TRBV6-6	ASTQGQGAGGQY
TRBJ2-5	NA	TRBV9	ASSVSTDNKQETQY
TRBJ1-1	TRBD1	TRBV6-5	ASSQLTGATEAF
TRBJ1-1	TRBD1	TRBV15	ATSRGQGEGTEAF
TRBJ1-5	NA	TRBV28	ASIPGERSQPQH
TRBJ2-7	NA	TRBV27	ASSLGGRYHEQY
TRBJ2-7	TRBD2	TRBV6-5	ASSSSGASSYEQY
TRBJ2-7	TRBD2	TRBV6-6	ASSYRLAGGYEQY
TRBJ1-6	TRBD1	TRBV7-2	ASSLGTGDPLH
TRBJ1-6	NA	TRBV5-8	ASSLIRVSPLH
TRBJ1-2	NA	TRBV7-3	ASSPWTVQGLDYGYT